The next 5 T cell receptor beta chains were all read from a single sample in a study of T-cell reconstitution after alpha-beta-depleted transplantation in children. The library targeted TCRbeta and was prepared with unique molecular identifiers. Each CDR3 protein gets one entry after TCRdb re-called the PCR reads with MiXCR. This repertoire shows 500,000 to 650,000 distinct CDR3 sequences, about an eighth found once; its top ten account for roughly 15%. The sequenced sample was PBMCs, mostly from graft donor cells, obtained 180 days after TCRalphabeta/CD19-depleted stem cell transplant. These receptors were collected from a female patient aged 2-9 years who had a stem cell transplant for aplastic anemia, so the T cells may come from the graft donor.

This chain uses TRBV5-6 with TRBJ2-1; possibly TRBD1 for D (8 bases). From germline, CDR1 is SGHDT and CDR2 YYEEEE. The CDR3 runs 17 residues. Trimming took 4 bases from V and 8 from J, leaving 25 bases between them. CDR3 in amino acids: CASSLLRGGTGGYEQFF. The CDR3, as DNA: TGTGCCAGCAGCCTCCTACGGGGAGGGACAGGAGGCTATGAGCAGTTCTTC.

This clonotype was detected only a few times. The V and J genes are TRBV5-1 and TRBJ2-5; 8 positions agree with TRBD2. This CDR3 has 13 amino acids. CDR1 is SGHRS and CDR2 is YFSETQ in the germline V gene. V lost 1 base, J lost 7 bases, and 3 bases stayed unmatched. DNA of the CDR3: TGCGCCAGCAGCTTGTGGCTAGCGGGGACCCAGTACTTC. The encoded protein is CASSLWLAGTQYF.

The chain couples TRBV15 to TRBJ2-7; D is uncertain. CDR1 LNHNV and CDR2 YYDKDF come from the germline V gene (reference sequence). The CDR3 sequence is 13 residues long. V was shortened by 0 bases and J by 3 bases, with 6 bases between the two germline ends. Written as DNA, the CDR3 is TGTGCCACCAGCAGAGATGGCTTCTACGAGCAGTACGTC. The encoded protein is CATSRDGFYEQYV.

Note on this clonotype: One end of the junction varies from germline; a read error may be responsible. The chain joins TRBV12-3 or TRBV12-4 to TRBJ2-4; weak D call: TRBD1 (6 bases). The CDR3 runs to 12 residues. The CDR3 nucleotides are TGTGCCAGCAGTCACTTACAGGGTTCGGGTGACTTC. Protein sequence: CASSHLQGSGDF.

This clonotype showed up just a few times. The chain joins TRBV6-5 to TRBJ1-1, with unresolved D. CDR1 is MNHEY, CDR2 SVGAGI, per germline. Trimming shortened V by 2 bases and J by 1 base, and 5 bases separated the two germline ends. The CDR3 extends over 13 amino acids. CDR3 nucleotides: TGTGCCAGCAGTTACCGGAGGAACACTGAAGCTTTCTTT. It yields the protein CASSYRRNTEAFF.